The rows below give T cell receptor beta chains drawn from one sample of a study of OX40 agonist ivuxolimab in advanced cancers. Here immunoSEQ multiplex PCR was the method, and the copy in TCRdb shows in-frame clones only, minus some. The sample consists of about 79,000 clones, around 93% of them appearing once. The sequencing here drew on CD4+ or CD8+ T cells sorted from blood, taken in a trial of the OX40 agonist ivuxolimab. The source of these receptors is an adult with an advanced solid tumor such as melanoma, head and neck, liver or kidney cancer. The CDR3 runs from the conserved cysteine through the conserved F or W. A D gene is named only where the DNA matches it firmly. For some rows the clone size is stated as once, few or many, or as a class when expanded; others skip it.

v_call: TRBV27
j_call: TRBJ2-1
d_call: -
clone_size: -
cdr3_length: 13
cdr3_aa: CASSLSRWVEQFF
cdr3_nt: TGTGCCAGCAGTTTATCGAGGTGGGTTGAGCAGTTCTTC

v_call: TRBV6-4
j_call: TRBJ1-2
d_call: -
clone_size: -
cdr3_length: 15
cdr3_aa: CASSVGRTGNDGYTF
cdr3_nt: TGTGCCAGCAGTGTAGGGAGAACAGGGAACGATGGCTACACCTTC

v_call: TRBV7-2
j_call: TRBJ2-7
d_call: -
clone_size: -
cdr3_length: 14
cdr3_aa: CASSLKGLPYEQYF
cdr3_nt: TGTGCCAGCAGCCTAAAGGGGCTGCCCTACGAGCAGTACTTC

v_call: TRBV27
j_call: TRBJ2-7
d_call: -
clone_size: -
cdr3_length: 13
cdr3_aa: CASSSDSTYEQYF
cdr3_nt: TGTGCCAGCAGTTCCGACAGCACCTACGAGCAGTACTTC

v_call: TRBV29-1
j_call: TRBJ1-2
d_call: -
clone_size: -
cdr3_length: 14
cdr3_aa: CSVGAVELFYGYTF
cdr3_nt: TGCAGCGTTGGGGCAGTTGAGCTTTTCTATGGCTACACCTTC

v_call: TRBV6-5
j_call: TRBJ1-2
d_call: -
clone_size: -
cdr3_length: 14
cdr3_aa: CASSYGDMVYGYTF
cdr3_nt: TGTGCCAGCAGTTACGGGGACATGGTCTATGGCTACACCTTC

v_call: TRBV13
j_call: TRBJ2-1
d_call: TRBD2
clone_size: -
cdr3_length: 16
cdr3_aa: CASSLGRLAGGDRMFF
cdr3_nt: TGTGCCAGCAGCTTAGGGAGACTAGCGGGGGGAGATCGTATGTTCTTC

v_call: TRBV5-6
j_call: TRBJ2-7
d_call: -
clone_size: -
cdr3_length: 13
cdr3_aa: CASSYGTIYEQYF
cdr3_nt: TGTGCCAGCAGCTACGGGACAATCTACGAGCAGTACTTC

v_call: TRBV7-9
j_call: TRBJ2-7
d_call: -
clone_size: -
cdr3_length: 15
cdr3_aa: CASSPPGGISYEQYF
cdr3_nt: TGTGCCAGCAGCCCCCCGGGCGGGATCTCCTACGAGCAGTACTTC

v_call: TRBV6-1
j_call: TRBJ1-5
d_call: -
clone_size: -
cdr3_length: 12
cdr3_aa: CASSDRRQPQHF
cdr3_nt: TGTGCCAGCAGTGATAGACGACAGCCCCAGCATTTT

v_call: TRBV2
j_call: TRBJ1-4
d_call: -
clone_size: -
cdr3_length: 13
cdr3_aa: CATRAATNEKLFF
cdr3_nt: TGTGCCACCAGGGCTGCAACTAATGAAAAACTGTTTTTT

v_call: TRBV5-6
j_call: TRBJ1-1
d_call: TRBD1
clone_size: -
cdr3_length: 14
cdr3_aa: CASSFGTGHTEAFF
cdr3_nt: TGTGCCAGCAGCTTCGGGACAGGGCACACTGAAGCTTTCTTT

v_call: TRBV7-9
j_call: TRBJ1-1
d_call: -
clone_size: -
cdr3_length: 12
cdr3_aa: CASSLLNTEAFF
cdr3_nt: TGTGCCAGCAGCTTACTGAACACTGAAGCTTTCTTT

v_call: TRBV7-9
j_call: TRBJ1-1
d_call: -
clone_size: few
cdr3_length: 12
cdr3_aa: CASSLAGDTAFF
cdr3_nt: TGTGCCAGCAGCTTAGCAGGGGACACGGCTTTCTTT

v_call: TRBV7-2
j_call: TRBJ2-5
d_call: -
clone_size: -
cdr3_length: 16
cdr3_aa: CASSLGGLGLQETQYF
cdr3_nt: TGTGCCAGCAGCTTAGGTGGGCTAGGCCTACAAGAGACCCAGTACTTC

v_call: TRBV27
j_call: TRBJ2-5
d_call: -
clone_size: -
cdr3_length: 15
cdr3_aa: CASSLSRFSQETQYF
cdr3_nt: TGTGCCAGCAGTTTATCTCGGTTCAGCCAAGAGACCCAGTACTTC

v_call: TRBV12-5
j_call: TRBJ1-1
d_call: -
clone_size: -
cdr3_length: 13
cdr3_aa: CASGLGPGTEAFF
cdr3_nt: TGTGCTAGTGGTTTGGGACCTGGCACTGAAGCTTTCTTT

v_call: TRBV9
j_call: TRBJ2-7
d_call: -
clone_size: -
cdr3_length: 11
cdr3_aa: CASSMTGEQYF
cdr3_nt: TGTGCCAGCAGCATGACGGGCGAGCAGTACTTC

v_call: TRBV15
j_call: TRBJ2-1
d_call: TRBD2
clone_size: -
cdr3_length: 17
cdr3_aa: CATSRDRFSGGAIEQFF
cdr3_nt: TGTGCCACCAGCAGAGATCGATTCAGCGGGGGGGCCATTGAGCAGTTCTTC

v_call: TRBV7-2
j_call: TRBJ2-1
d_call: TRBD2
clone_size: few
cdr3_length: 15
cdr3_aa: CASSVGLAGVYEQFF
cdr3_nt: TGTGCCAGCAGCGTGGGACTAGCGGGGGTTTATGAGCAGTTCTTC

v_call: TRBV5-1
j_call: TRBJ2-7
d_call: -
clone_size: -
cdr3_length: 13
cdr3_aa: CASSLYSSEGQYF
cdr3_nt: TGCGCCAGCAGCTTGTACAGTTCGGAAGGGCAGTACTTC

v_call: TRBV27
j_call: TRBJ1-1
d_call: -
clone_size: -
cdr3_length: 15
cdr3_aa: CASSPGTSTDTEAFF
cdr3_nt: TGTGCCAGCAGTCCCGGGACTTCAACGGACACTGAAGCTTTCTTT

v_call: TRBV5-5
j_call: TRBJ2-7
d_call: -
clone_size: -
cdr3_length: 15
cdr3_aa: CASSLAEGIYYEQYF
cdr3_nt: TGTGCCAGCAGCTTGGCCGAAGGGATATACTACGAGCAGTACTTC

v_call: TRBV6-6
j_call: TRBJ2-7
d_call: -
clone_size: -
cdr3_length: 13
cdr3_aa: CASSRDRNYEQYF
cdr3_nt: TGTGCCAGCAGTCGGGACCGAAACTACGAGCAGTACTTC

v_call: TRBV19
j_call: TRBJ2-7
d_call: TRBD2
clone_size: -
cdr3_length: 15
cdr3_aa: CASSSWTSSPTEQYF
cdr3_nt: TGTGCCAGTAGTTCCTGGACTAGCTCCCCCACGGAGCAGTACTTC

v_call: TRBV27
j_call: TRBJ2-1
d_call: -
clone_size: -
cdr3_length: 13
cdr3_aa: CASSLWTDNEQFF
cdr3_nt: TGTGCCAGCAGTTTATGGACAGACAATGAGCAGTTCTTC

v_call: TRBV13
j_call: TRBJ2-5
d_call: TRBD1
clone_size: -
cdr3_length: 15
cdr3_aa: CASSPRTGGWETQYF
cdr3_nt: TGTGCCAGCAGCCCCAGGACAGGGGGCTGGGAGACCCAGTACTTC

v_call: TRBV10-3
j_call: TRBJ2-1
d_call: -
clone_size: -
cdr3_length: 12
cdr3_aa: CAISQVYNEQFF
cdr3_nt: TGTGCCATCTCACAGGTTTACAATGAGCAGTTCTTC

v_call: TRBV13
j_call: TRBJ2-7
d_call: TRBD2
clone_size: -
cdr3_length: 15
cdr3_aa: CASSLGPSGTYEQYF
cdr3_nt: TGTGCCAGCAGCTTAGGGCCTAGCGGTACTTACGAGCAGTACTTC

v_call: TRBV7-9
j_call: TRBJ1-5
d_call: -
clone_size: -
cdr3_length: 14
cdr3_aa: CASSLAGGNQPQHF
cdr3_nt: TGTGCCAGCAGCTTAGCAGGGGGCAATCAGCCCCAGCATTTT

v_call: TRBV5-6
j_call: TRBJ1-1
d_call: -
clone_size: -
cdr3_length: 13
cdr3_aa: CASSLTTLVEAFF
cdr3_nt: TGTGCCAGCAGCTTGACCACTTTGGTTGAAGCTTTCTTT